This TCR beta chain was recorded in a study of CD8 T cells in ankylosing spondylitis. General study points: Certain motif variants had earlier been reported in reactive arthritis synovial fluid and blood. For ankylosing spondylitis blood, a TCR beta motif of about 8 highly homologous variants appeared characteristic.

Regarding this clonotype: As yet, its antigen is unknown.

Each CDR3 protein gets one entry after TCRdb re-called the 5' RACE reads with MiXCR. The sample consists of around 100,000 distinct CDR3 sequences, roughly 9% of them appearing once. The CDR3 spans 14 residues. The ends lost 6 bases at V and 8 bases at J; junction bases unmatched: 8. CDR1 is MNHEY, CDR2 SMNVEV, per germline (reference sequence). The receptor was derived from a male donor with ankylosing spondylitis. The sample was blood, either unsorted or a sorted T cell fraction (not recorded which). This chain joins TRBV27 and TRBJ1-2; 11 nucleotides agree with TRBD1. CDR3 amino acids: CASSLGQGAMGYTF. The CDR3 nucleotides are TGTGCCAGCAGCCTTGGACAGGGGGCAATGGGCTACACCTTC.